The following is a T cell receptor (beta chain) sequence with its context. The CDR3 loop spans 14 amino acids. Per germline, CDR1 KGHSH and CDR2 LQKENI. Trimming removed 3 bases at V and 1 base at J, with 9 bases between. These data originate in a study of blood T cell repertoires in COVID-19. Study-level information: Samples of COVID-19 (acute and convalescent) were obtained from the United States, Italy and Spain. Sources were T cells, B-cell-depleted T cells, or PBMCs; the material itself was cDNA or gDNA.

In the authors' methods: Estimation of nucleated cell counts was performed using reference gene primer amplification. Data came from immunoSEQ multiplex PCR; TCRdb stores just in-frame clones and leaves some out. V and J calls and clone size follow that table, whereas D and trimming were derived from the DNA. The table lists 55,000 to 75,000 clones, around nine tenths of them singletons. The rearrangement joins TRBV18 to TRBJ1-1; tentative D call: TRBD1 (5 bases). The TCR sequence derives from a man aged 60 to 75 with acute or convalescent COVID-19. The sequencing input was peripheral blood. The CDR3 here is CASSPSGSNTEAFF. The CDR3 coding sequence is TGTGCCAGCTCACCTTCAGGGTCGAACACTGAAGCTTTCTTT.